This entry lists 27 T cell receptor beta chains sequenced from one sample in a study of T cell responses to AZD1222 COVID-19 vaccine. Sequencing used immunoSEQ multiplex PCR; TCRdb keeps in-frame clones, though not all of them. The table includes more than 80,000 clones, less than 95% detected once. Sequencing used peripheral blood, obtained 28 days after the second AZD1222 dose. The receptors originated from an adult who received the AZD1222 COVID-19 vaccine.

The chain employs TRBV19 and TRBJ2-7; TRBD1 is a possible D gene (5 bases). The CDR3 contains 16 residues. The V end lost 6 bases, the J end lost 4 bases, and 22 bases lay between the germline ends. Germline V gene lookup returns CDR1 LNHDA and CDR2 SQIVND (reference sequence). This chain's CDR3 is CASSNEKGVRGYEQYF. DNA of the CDR3: TGTGCCAGTAGCAATGAAAAAGGGGTAAGGGGATACGAGCAGTACTTC.

The V and J genes are TRBV30 and TRBJ2-1, with D unclear. Germline V gene lookup returns CDR1 GTSNPN and CDR2 SVGIG (reference sequence). With 5 bases removed from V and 0 bases from J, the gap between germline ends came to 11 bases. The CDR3 length is 14 residues. CDR3 protein: CAWLVPGSYNEQFF. CDR3 nucleotide sequence: TGTGCCTGGCTCGTTCCGGGCTCCTACAATGAGCAGTTCTTC.

The CDR3 loop reads CAWGQSDGQPQHF. DNA for the CDR3: TGTGCCTGGGGACAATCAGACGGTCAGCCCCAGCATTTT. V is TRBV30 and J is TRBJ1-5; possibly TRBD1 for D (5 bases). The CDR3 consists of 13 residues. The V gene's germline CDR1 is GTSNPN and CDR2 SVGIG (reference sequence). V lost 5 bases to trimming and J lost 6 bases, with 14 bases between them.

This clone is a singleton in its sample. V gene TRBV6-2 or TRBV6-3 combines with J gene TRBJ2-7; TRBD2 might be the D (5 bases). The V and J ends lost 5 bases and 1 base respectively, with 9 bases between them. Germline V gives CDR1 MNHEY, CDR2 SVGEGT. This CDR3 spans 13 amino acids. The CDR3 is CASSRTPSYEQYF. For the CDR3, the DNA is TGTGCCAGCAGTCGGACTCCGTCCTACGAGCAGTACTTC.

CDR3 residues: CASSEGDRVYGYTF. DNA for the CDR3: TGTGCCAGCAGTGAAGGGGACAGGGTATATGGCTACACCTTC. The chain combines TRBV2 with TRBJ1-2; 9 bases align to TRBD1. After removal of 1 base from V and 5 bases from J, the junction contained 2 bases not matched to a gene. Germline V gene sequence: CDR1 SNHLY, CDR2 FYNNEI. There are 14 residues in the CDR3.

This chain joins TRBV7-9 and TRBJ1-1, with no clear D. This CDR3 is 11 amino acids long. V was cut by 5 bases and J by 8 bases, with 9 bases left in between. Germline V lookup: CDR1 SEHNR, CDR2 FQNEAQ (reference sequence). CDR3: CASSLGQEAFF. The CDR3 DNA reads as TGTGCCAGCAGCCTCGGGCAGGAAGCTTTCTTT.

The chain uses TRBV21-1 and TRBJ2-7; the table's D call TRBD2 went unverified against the DNA. TRBV21-1 represents a pseudogene. The CDR3 extends over 16 amino acids. The CDR3, as DNA: TGTGCCAGCAGAAGGCGGAGAGGGTCGAAGCTCTACGAGCAGTACTTC. Encoded protein: CASRRRRGSKLYEQYF.

V usage is TRBV5-8 and J usage is TRBJ2-3; D may match TRBD1 or TRBD2 (7 bases each). Germline V gene lookup returns CDR1 SGHTS and CDR2 YDEGEE. The V end was cut by 4 bases, the J end by 1 base, with 16 bases between. This CDR3 spans 16 amino acids. CDR3 loop: CASSPGRGPGTDTQYF. As DNA, the CDR3 is TGTGCCAGCAGCCCAGGGAGGGGGCCTGGCACAGATACGCAGTATTTT. Full variable domain (remainder filled in from reference TRBV5-8 and TRBJ2-3): EAGVTQSPTHLIKTRGQQATLRCSPISGHTSVYWYQQALGLGLQFLLWYDEGEERNRGNFPPRFSGRQFPNYSSELNVNALELEDSALYLCASSPGRGPGTDTQYFGPGTRLTVL.

Notes on this clone: Within the sample, other DNA sequences also encode this same CDR3. J is TRBJ1-5 and V is TRBV9, with a weak D call TRBD1 (6 bases). The germline CDR1 and CDR2 sequences are SGDLS and YYNGEE. The CDR3 sequence is 14 residues long. Trimming cost V 2 bases and J 2 bases, with 8 bases left between them. CDR3 amino acids: CASSVGGGNQPQHF. In nucleotides, the CDR3 is TGTGCCAGCAGCGTGGGGGGCGGCAATCAGCCCCAGCATTTT.

This sequence joins TRBV4-2 and TRBJ1-5; TRBD1 might be the D (6 bases). The ends were cut back, 3 bases at V and 9 bases at J, with 18 bases in the middle. Germline CDR1 is LGHNA and CDR2 is YNFKEQ. The CDR3 sequence is 15 residues long. The DNA of the CDR3 is TGTGCCAGCAGCCACAACATAGGACAGCAAGGGCCCCAGCATTTT. Protein product: CASSHNIGQQGPQHF.

The V call is TRBV6-2 or TRBV6-3, the J call TRBJ2-4; D is possibly TRBD1 (5 bases). Germline V gene data show CDR1 as MNHEY and CDR2 as SVGEGT. The CDR3 runs 17 residues. Trimming removed 5 bases from V and 0 bases from J, with 17 bases in between. CDR3 in amino acids: CASSHRQNEVAKNIQYF. The CDR3 DNA follows: TGTGCCAGCAGTCACCGACAGAACGAAGTAGCCAAAAACATTCAGTACTTC.

J is TRBJ1-1 and V is TRBV5-4; D is unclear. The CDR3 sequence is 14 residues long. The V gene's germline CDR1 is SGHNT and CDR2 YYREEE (reference sequence). The V end was cut by 0 bases, the J end by 4 bases, with 10 bases between. The chain's CDR3 is CASSLVEGGTEAFF. The CDR3 bases are TGTGCCAGCAGCTTGGTTGAAGGAGGCACTGAAGCTTTCTTT.

The rearrangement links TRBV5-1 to TRBJ2-7, with 7 bases that match TRBD2. Per the germline V gene, CDR1 is SGHRS and CDR2 is YFSETQ. V lost 0 bases and J lost 5; bases outside the gene matches: 2. This CDR3 comprises 13 residues. The CDR3 DNA reads as TGCGCCAGCAGCTTGGTAGCGGGCCACGAGCAGTACTTC. Amino acid sequence: CASSLVAGHEQYF.

Of note for this clone: The junction departs from germline at one end; a sequencing error may be responsible. The rearrangement links TRBV20-1 to TRBJ2-7, with TRBD1 identical over 7 bases. This CDR3 has 14 amino acids. The V gene's germline CDR1 is DFQATT and CDR2 SNEGSKA (reference sequence). Here the CDR3 reads CSASLPGQSYGQYF. Here the CDR3 DNA reads TGCAGTGCTAGTCTCCCGGGACAGAGTTACGGGCAGTACTTC.

This rearrangement joins TRBV3-1 (or the pseudogene TRBV3-2) to TRBJ1-1, with 9 bases fitting TRBD1. CDR1 and CDR2 from the germline V gene are LGHDT and YNNKEL (reference sequence). The CDR3 consists of 16 residues. The J segment lost 5 bases and the V segment lost 5 bases, leaving 12 bases of the junction unmatched. The CDR3 region is CASSYGTGSRYTEAFF. CDR3 DNA sequence: TGTGCCAGCAGCTACGGGACAGGGAGTAGGTATACTGAAGCTTTCTTT.

The V and J genes are TRBV6-1 and TRBJ1-6, with TRBD1 matching over 7 bases. Germline lookup yields CDR1 MNHNS and CDR2 SASEGT. The junction had 3 bases not matched to a gene; V was cut back by 2 bases and J by 2 bases. CDR3 length: 16 amino acids. CDR3 sequence: CASSESGQAYNSPLHF. CDR3 nucleotide sequence: TGTGCCAGCAGTGAATCTGGACAGGCCTATAATTCACCCCTCCACTTT.

This clone was detected only a few times. Additional DNA sequences in this sample encode the identical CDR3. The chain recombines TRBV19 with TRBJ1-1; weak D call: TRBD1 (5 bases). The germline V gene has CDR1 LNHDA and CDR2 SQIVND (reference sequence). This CDR3 comprises 12 residues. The V end lost 10 bases, the J end lost 7 bases, and 16 bases lay between the germline ends. Here the CDR3 reads CATAKGRREAFF. DNA of the CDR3: TGTGCCACCGCGAAGGGACGCCGTGAAGCTTTCTTT.

The rearrangement links TRBV6-5 to TRBJ2-1; D perhaps matches TRBD1 (7 bases). This CDR3 comprises 15 residues. V lost 2 bases and J 4 bases, leaving 12 bases between the germline ends. Germline V gene lookup returns CDR1 MNHEY and CDR2 SVGAGI. The CDR3 coding sequence is TGTGCCAGCAGTTACGCGGGACAGAAATACAATGAGCAGTTCTTC. It codes for CASSYAGQKYNEQFF.

The rearrangement uses TRBV7-2 and TRBJ1-4; weak D call: TRBD1 (5 bases). CDR1 is SGHTA, CDR2 FQGNSA, per germline. The CDR3 covers 16 residues. V was clipped by 0 bases and J by 7 bases, with 15 bases between them. CDR3 loop: CASSLAGQIYSEKLFF. CDR3 nucleotide sequence: TGTGCCAGCAGCTTAGCGGGGCAAATCTATAGTGAAAAACTGTTTTTT.

The chain combines TRBV4-1 with TRBJ1-3; unclear D gene. V lost 1 base, J lost 0 bases, and 19 bases lay in between. The CDR3 spans 19 residues. The V gene's germline CDR1 is MGHRA and CDR2 YSYEKL. The CDR3 DNA sequence: TGCGCCAGCAGCCAAGGGCAGCCCGGCCCAGTTCACTCTGGAAACACCATATATTTT. Protein sequence: CASSQGQPGPVHSGNTIYF.

This clone has a handful of counts. The same CDR3 also results from other DNA sequences found in this sample. The chain employs TRBV18 and TRBJ2-7; D perhaps matches TRBD1 (6 bases). Germline loops: CDR1 KGHSH, CDR2 LQKENI. The CDR3 contains 13 residues. The V end was cut by 6 bases, the J end by 0 bases, with 9 bases between. CDR3 in amino acids: CASSPDSSYEQYF. CDR3 bases: TGTGCCAGCTCCCCGGACAGCTCCTACGAGCAGTACTTC.

The rearrangement uses TRBV7-8 and TRBJ1-2; D not certain. V was clipped by 4 bases and J by 7 bases, with 13 bases between them. Germline V lookup: CDR1 SGHVS, CDR2 FQNEAQ. The CDR3 length is 13 residues. CDR3 amino acids: CASSYAGFSGYTF. In nucleotides, the CDR3 is TGTGCCAGCAGCTACGCGGGGTTTTCTGGCTACACCTTC.

The V and J genes are TRBV3-1 (or the pseudogene TRBV3-2) and TRBJ2-2; possibly TRBD1 or TRBD2 for D (6 bases each). This CDR3 contains 18 residues. Trimming cost V 1 base and J 8 bases, with 23 bases left between them. CDR1 is LGHDT and CDR2 is YNNKEL in the germline V gene (reference sequence). This CDR3 reads CASSQAWGDTFAVGELFF. The CDR3 DNA is TGTGCCAGCAGCCAAGCCTGGGGGGACACGTTCGCCGTGGGGGAGCTGTTTTTT.

V usage is TRBV7-8 and J usage is TRBJ1-4; D gene uncertain. The germline gives CDR1 SGHVS, CDR2 FQNEAQ. Trimming took 2 bases from V and 7 from J, leaving 14 bases between them. The CDR3 is 15 amino acids. The CDR3 DNA is TGTGCCAGCAGCTTACGGCCGGGGTACGGTGAAAAACTGTTTTTT. Translation: CASSLRPGYGEKLFF.

The chain joins TRBV21-1 to TRBJ2-2. TRBV21-1 constitutes a pseudogene. The CDR3 is 16 residues long. This CDR3 is CASSSRTPRATGELFF. The CDR3 nucleotides are TGTGCCAGCAGCTCCCGGACCCCTCGGGCCACCGGGGAGCTGTTTTTT.

The rearrangement links TRBV6-5 to TRBJ2-1; unclear D gene. The germline gives CDR1 MNHEY, CDR2 SVGAGI. Trimming removed 4 bases from V and 9 bases from J, with 7 bases in between. This CDR3 has 11 residues. In nucleotides, the CDR3 is TGTGCCAGCAGTTCTAGAGGTGAGCAGTTCTTC. It encodes CASSSRGEQFF.

V gene TRBV27 combines with J gene TRBJ1-4, with D uncertain. The CDR3 sequence is 16 residues long. V lost 2 bases and J lost 6, with 16 bases in between. CDR1 is MNHEY and CDR2 is SMNVEV in the germline V gene (reference sequence). The CDR3 sequence: CASSLVAGLSHEKLFF. In DNA, the CDR3 is TGTGCCAGCAGTTTAGTCGCCGGACTGTCCCATGAAAAACTGTTTTTT.